Listed below are T cell receptor beta chains from one sample, sequenced in a study of blood T cell repertoires in COVID-19. Method: immunoSEQ multiplex PCR; TCRdb's copy keeps in-frame clones and lacks some. The repertoire holds about 220,000 clones, with around 86% as singletons. Source material: peripheral blood. Receptors originate from a man aged 30 to 39 who had recovered from COVID-19. Both conserved end residues are part of each CDR3. D genes are given only for firm matches. Only some rows state a clone size, as once, few, many or a class for expanded clones.

TRBJ2-1	-	-	TRBV9	TGTGCCAGCGCAGGAGTAACGGGGGTACCACCATACAATGAGCAGTTCTTC	CASAGVTGVPPYNEQFF
TRBJ1-1	-	-	TRBV16	TGTGCCAGCAGCCCCCTGACAGGGAACACTGAAGCTTTCTTT	CASSPLTGNTEAFF
TRBJ2-3	-	-	TRBV24-1	TGTGCCACCAGCGATGGGTGGCAGGGCAACACAGATACGCAGTATTTT	CATSDGWQGNTDTQYF
TRBJ1-2	many	TRBD1	TRBV7-2	TGTGCCAGCAGCCTCGGACAGGGCAACTATGGCTACACCTTC	CASSLGQGNYGYTF
TRBJ1-2	-	-	TRBV15	TGTGCCACCAGCAGACCTCTCCAGGGTGCTAACTATGGCTACACCTTC	CATSRPLQGANYGYTF
TRBJ1-2	once	-	TRBV6-5	TGTGCCAGCAGTTACTCTGTGGGCGACTATGGCTACACCTTC	CASSYSVGDYGYTF
TRBJ2-7	-	TRBD1	TRBV3-1/TRBV3-2	TGTGCCAGCAGCCTTCGGACAGGGAAGGCTAGCATAGTAGCCGAGCAGTACTTC	CASSLRTGKASIVAEQYF
TRBJ2-1	-	TRBD2	TRBV10-2	TGCGCCAGCAGTGATCCTAGCGGGGGGGCCGCGGATGAGCAGTTCTTC	CASSDPSGGAADEQFF
TRBJ1-4	-	-	TRBV2	TGTGCCAGCAGTCTACAGGGAACTAATGAAAAACTGTTTTTT	CASSLQGTNEKLFF
TRBJ2-1	-	TRBD2	TRBV3-1/TRBV3-2	TGTGCCAGCAGCCACGGAGACTGGGGGGGGGACTTCAATGAGCAGTTCTTC	CASSHGDWGGDFNEQFF
TRBJ2-7	-	-	TRBV5-1	TGCGCCAGCAGCTTGGAGAGGGAATCTCAGTACTTC	CASSLERESQYF
TRBJ1-1	-	TRBD1	TRBV12-5	TGTGCTAGTGGTCAACGACAGGGAACTGAAGCTTTCTTT	CASGQRQGTEAFF
TRBJ2-2	once	-	TRBV13	TGTGCCAGCAGCTTCCTAGGGGCGAACGGGGAGCTGTTTTTT	CASSFLGANGELFF
TRBJ2-1	-	TRBD2	TRBV9	TGTGCCAGCACCCGAACTAGCGGGGGGGCGTATGAGCAGTTCTTC	CASTRTSGGAYEQFF
TRBJ2-7	-	TRBD1	TRBV6-5	TGTGCCAGCAGTCCAACGACAGGGGTCTCCGAGCAGTACTTC	CASSPTTGVSEQYF
TRBJ1-1	-	-	TRBV5-1	TGCGCCAGCAGCTTGGTTGCGGAGAACACTGAAGCTTTCTTT	CASSLVAENTEAFF
TRBJ1-1	-	TRBD1	TRBV29-1	TGCAGCGTTCTGACAGGGACATGGAACACTGAAGCTTTCTTT	CSVLTGTWNTEAFF
TRBJ1-2	once	-	TRBV6-5	TGTGCCAGCTCCCCTTACCTGGCAGGGGCCTATGGCTACACCTTC	CASSPYLAGAYGYTF
TRBJ2-1	-	TRBD1	TRBV30	TGTGCCTGGAGTGACCGGACAGGGAACAATGAGCAGTTCTTC	CAWSDRTGNNEQFF
TRBJ1-1	-	-	TRBV4-1	TGCGCCAGCAGCAGACAGGCCCTTGGCGATGAAGCTTTCTTT	CASSRQALGDEAFF
TRBJ2-7	-	TRBD2	TRBV13	TGTGCCAGCAGTCCCGGACTAGCGGGGGTCTACGAGCAGTACTTC	CASSPGLAGVYEQYF
TRBJ1-2	-	-	TRBV30	TGTGCCTGCCGACAAGCATATGGCTACACCTTC	CACRQAYGYTF
TRBJ2-2	-	-	TRBV5-1	TGCGCCAGCAGCCGAACCGGCGCAGGGATAGATGGAGGGACCGGGGAGCTGTTTTTT	CASSRTGAGIDGGTGELFF
TRBJ1-2	-	-	TRBV7-9	TGTGCCAGCAGCGACCAGGATTCTGGGTGGGCTAACTATGGCTACACCTTC	CASSDQDSGWANYGYTF
TRBJ1-1	-	-	TRBV18	TGTGCCAGCTCCCCCATTGAGGGCCCCACTGAAGCTTTCTTT	CASSPIEGPTEAFF
TRBJ2-1	-	TRBD2	TRBV13	TGTGCCAGCGGCCCGGGGAGGGACTCCTACAATGAGCAGTTCTTC	CASGPGRDSYNEQFF
TRBJ2-7	-	TRBD2	TRBV27	TGTGCCAGCAGCCCACTTAGCGGGGCCAACGAGCAGTACTTC	CASSPLSGANEQYF
TRBJ2-7	-	-	TRBV4-1	TGCGCCAGCAGCCAAGATCTCAGCGAGGGCGAGCAGTACTTC	CASSQDLSEGEQYF
TRBJ1-2	-	TRBD1	TRBV4-2	TGTGCCAGCAGCCAAGATGCCAGGGGGGACTACACCTTC	CASSQDARGDYTF
TRBJ2-3	-	TRBD2	TRBV27	TGTGCCAGCAGTTTACGGACTAGCGGGGGGCCCACGCGCACAGATACGCAGTATTTT	CASSLRTSGGPTRTDTQYF
TRBJ2-3	-	TRBD2	TRBV19	TGTGCCAGTAGTATCTTACTAGCGGGCACAGATACGCAGTATTTT	CASSILLAGTDTQYF